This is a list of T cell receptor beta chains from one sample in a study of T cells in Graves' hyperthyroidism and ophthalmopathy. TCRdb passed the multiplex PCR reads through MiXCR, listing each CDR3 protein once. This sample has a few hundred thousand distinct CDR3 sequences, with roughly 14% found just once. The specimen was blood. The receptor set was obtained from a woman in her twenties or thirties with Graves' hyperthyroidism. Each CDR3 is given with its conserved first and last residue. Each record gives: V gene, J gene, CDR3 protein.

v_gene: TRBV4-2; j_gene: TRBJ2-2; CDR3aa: CASSQDRGIGGRSHGELFF
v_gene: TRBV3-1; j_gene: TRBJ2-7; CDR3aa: CASWGRDEQYF
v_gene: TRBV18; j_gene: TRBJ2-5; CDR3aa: CASLLQETQYF
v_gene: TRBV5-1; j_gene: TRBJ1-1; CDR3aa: CASSYAGTMNTEAFF
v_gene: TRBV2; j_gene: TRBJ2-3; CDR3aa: CASSEAPALNTDTQYF
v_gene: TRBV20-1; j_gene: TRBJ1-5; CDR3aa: CSATSGTLNSNQPQHF
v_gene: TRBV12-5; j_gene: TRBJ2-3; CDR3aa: CASGLGSGGRDTQYF
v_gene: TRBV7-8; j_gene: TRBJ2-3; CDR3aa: CAGRQGSGTDTQYF
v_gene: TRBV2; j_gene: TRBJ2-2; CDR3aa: CASTPSGRGELFF
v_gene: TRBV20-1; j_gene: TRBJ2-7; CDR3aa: CSAYRSGLAGHEQYF
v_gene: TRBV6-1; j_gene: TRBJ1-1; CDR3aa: CASSAPAEAFF
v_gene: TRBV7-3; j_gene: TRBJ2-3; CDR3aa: CASSSGPGTDTQYF
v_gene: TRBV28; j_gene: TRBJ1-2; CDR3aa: CASSWGSNYGYTF
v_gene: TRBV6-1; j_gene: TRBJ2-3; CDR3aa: CASRTSGPRVFADTQYF
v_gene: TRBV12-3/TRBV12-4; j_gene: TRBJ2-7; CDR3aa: CASSNYGTASYEQYF
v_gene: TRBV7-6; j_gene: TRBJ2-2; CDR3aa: CASSPSFSGELFF
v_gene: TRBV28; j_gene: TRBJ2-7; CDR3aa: CASSPGGAAYEQYF
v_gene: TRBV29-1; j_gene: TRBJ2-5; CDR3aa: CSVGRTSGSETQYF
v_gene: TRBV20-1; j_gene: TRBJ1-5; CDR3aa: CSARVTGYQPQHF
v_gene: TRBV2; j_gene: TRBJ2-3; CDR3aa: CASSVWAGRADTQYF
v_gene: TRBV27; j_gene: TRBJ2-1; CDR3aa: CASSTSADEQFF
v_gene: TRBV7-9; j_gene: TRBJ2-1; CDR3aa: CASSPPAGGTSYYSSYNEQFF
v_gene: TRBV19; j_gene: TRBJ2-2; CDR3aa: CASSIDPGTPNTGELFF
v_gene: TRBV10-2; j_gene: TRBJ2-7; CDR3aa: CASRSTSGQHLYEQYF
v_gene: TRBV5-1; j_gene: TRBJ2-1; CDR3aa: CASSLGEGGYNEQFF
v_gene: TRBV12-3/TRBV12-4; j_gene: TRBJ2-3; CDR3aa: CACQQLNSGFTDTQYF
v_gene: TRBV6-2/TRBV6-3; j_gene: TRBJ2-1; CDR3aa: CASSPTSGRAFNEQFF
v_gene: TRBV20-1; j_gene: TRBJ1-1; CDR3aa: CSAPRTGRPEAFF
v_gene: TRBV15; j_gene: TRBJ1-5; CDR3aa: CATSRVGTSETNQPQHF
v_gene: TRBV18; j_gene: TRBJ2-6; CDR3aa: CASSLWGQSSGANVLTF
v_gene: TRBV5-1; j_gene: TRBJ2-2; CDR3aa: CASSLLAGSNTGELFF
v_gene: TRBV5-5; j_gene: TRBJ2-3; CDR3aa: CASTNVVQLGTDTQYF
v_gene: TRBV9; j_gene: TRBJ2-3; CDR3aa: CASSPSRGFSNTQYF
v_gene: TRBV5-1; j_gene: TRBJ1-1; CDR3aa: CASSLTGQGSTEAFF
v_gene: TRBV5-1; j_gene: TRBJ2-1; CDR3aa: CASSLELSSYNEQFF